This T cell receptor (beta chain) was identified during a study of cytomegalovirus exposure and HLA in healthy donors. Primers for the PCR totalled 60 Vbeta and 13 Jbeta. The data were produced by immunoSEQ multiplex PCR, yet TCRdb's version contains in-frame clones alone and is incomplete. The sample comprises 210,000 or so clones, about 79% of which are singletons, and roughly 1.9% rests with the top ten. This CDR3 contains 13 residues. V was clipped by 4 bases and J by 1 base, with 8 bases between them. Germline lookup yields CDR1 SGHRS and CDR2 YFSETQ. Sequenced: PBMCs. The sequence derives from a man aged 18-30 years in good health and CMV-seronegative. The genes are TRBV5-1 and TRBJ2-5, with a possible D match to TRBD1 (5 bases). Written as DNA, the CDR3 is TGCGCCAGCAGCAGGACACTCCAAGAGACCCAGTACTTC. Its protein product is CASSRTLQETQYF. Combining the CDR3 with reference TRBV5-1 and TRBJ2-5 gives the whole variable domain KAGVTQTPRYLIKTRGQQVTLSCSPISGHRSVSWYQQTPGQGLQFLFEYFSETQRNKGNFPGRFSGRQFSNSRSEMNVSTLELGDSALYLCASSRTLQETQYFGPGTRLLVL.